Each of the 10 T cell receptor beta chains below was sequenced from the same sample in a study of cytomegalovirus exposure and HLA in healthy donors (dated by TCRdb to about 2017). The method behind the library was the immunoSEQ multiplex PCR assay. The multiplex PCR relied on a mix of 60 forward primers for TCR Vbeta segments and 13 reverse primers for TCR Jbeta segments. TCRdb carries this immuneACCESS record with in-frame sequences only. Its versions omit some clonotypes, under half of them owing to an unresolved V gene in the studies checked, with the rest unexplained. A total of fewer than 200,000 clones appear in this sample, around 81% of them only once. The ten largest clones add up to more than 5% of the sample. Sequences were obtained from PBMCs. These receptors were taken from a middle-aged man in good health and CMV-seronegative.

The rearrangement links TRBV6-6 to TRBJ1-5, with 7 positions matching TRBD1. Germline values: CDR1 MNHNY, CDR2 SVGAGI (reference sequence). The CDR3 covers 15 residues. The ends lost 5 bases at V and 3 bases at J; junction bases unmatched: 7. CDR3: CASSPGTEVNQPQHF. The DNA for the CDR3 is TGTGCCAGCAGTCCCGGGACAGAAGTCAATCAGCCCCAGCATTTT.

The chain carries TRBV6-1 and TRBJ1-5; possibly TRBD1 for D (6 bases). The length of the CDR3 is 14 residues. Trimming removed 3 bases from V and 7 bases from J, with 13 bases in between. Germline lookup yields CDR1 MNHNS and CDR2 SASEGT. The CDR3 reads CASSDGGPGQPQHF. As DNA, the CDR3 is TGTGCCAGCAGTGATGGGGGCCCAGGCCAGCCCCAGCATTTT.

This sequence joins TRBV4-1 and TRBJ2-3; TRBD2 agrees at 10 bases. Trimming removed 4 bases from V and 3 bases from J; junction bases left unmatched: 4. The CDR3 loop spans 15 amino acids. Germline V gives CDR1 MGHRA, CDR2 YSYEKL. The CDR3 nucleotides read TGCGCCAGCAGCCCCAGCGGGGGGGATACAGATACGCAGTATTTT. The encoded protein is CASSPSGGDTDTQYF.

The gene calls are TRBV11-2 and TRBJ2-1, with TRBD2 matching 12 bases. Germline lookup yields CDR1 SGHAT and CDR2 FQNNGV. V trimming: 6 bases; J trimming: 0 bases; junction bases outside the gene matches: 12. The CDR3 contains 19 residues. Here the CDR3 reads CASSLRPGLAGFSYNEQFF. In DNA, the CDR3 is TGTGCCAGCAGTCTGAGGCCGGGACTAGCGGGCTTCTCCTACAATGAGCAGTTCTTC.

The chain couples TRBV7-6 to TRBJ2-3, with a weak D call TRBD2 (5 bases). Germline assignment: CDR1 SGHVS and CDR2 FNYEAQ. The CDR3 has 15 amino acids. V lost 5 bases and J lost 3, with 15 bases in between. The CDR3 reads CASSAGRRRTDTQYF. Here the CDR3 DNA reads TGTGCCAGCAGCGCCGGACGCCGGAGGACAGATACGCAGTATTTT.

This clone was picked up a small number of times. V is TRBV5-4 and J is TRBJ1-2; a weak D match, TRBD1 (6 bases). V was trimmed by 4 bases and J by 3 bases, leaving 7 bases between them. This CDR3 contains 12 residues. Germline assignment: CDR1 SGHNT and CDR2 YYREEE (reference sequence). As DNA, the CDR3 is TGTGCCAGCAGCCCAGGGGACTATGGCTACACCTTC. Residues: CASSPGDYGYTF.

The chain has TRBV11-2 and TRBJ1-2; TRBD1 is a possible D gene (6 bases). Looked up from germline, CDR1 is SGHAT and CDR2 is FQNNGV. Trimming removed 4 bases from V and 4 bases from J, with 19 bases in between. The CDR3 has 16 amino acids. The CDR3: CASSYPRGPLSYGYTF. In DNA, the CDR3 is TGTGCCAGCAGCTACCCCAGGGGCCCCCTAAGCTATGGCTACACCTTC.

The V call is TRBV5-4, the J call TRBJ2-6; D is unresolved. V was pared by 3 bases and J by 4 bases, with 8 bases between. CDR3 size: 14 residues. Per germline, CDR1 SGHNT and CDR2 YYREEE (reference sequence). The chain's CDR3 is CASSSYSGANVLTF. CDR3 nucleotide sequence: TGTGCCAGCAGCTCGTATTCCGGGGCCAACGTCCTGACTTTC.

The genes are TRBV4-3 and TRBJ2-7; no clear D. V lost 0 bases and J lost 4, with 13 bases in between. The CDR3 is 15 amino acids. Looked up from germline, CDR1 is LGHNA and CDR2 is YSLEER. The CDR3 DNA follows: TGCGCCAGCAGCCAAGATCTCCGTGGCGGTTACGAGCAGTACTTC. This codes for CASSQDLRGGYEQYF.

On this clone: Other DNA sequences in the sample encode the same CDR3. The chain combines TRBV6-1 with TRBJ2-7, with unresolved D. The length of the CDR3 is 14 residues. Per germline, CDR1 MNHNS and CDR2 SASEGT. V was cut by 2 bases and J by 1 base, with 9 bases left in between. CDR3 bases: TGTGCCAGCAGTGAAACGGGTTTGTCCTACGAGCAGTACTTC. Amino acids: CASSETGLSYEQYF.